This paragraph reports one TCR beta chain. Its antigen is still unknown. Since a much larger clone is just one base distant, this may be a read error. The library came from three nested PCR rounds adapted from ARM-PCR protocols. TCRdb itself ran the multiplex PCR reads through MiXCR, one entry per CDR3 protein. The table includes approximately 100,000 distinct CDR3 sequences, 65% detected once. This sample's RNA came from whole unsorted tissue. More than 3 cm separated this lung sample from the edge of the tumor. The sample is drawn from a study of tumor and adjacent non-tumor tissue in lung cancer. Across the whole study: Histology: about a dozen adenocarcinoma, 2 squamous cell carcinoma, 1 small cell lung cancer. Samples averaged around 3.9 million productive TCRbeta reads each. Study conclusions and caveats: Top 100 clones took a larger repertoire share in normal lung. Tumor TCR diversity, when higher, was linked to shorter survival.

The CDR3 length is 12 residues. The V gene's germline CDR1 is LGHNT and CDR2 FRNRAP. Sample: distant non-tumor lung tissue. This receptor was taken from a man aged 25-45 years with non-small cell lung cancer. The V and J genes are TRBV12-5 and TRBJ2-1, with D unclear. This CDR3 reads CASGLENREQIF. The CDR3 coding sequence is TGTGCTAGTGGTTTGGAAAACCGTGAGCAGATCTTC.